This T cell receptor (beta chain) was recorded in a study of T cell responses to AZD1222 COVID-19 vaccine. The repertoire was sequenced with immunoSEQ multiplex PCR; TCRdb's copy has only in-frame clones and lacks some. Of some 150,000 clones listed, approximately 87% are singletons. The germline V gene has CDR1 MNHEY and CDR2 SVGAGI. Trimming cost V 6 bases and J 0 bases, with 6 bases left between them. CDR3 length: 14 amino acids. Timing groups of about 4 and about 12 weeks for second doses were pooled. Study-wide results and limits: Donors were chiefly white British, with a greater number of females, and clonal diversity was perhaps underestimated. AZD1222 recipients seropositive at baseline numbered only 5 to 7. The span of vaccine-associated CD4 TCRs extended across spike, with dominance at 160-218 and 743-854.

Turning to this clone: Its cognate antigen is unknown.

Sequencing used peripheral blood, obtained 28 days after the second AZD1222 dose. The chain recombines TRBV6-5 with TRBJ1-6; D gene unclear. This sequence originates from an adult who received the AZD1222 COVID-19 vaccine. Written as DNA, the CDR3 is TGTGCCAGCAGGGGTAGCTCCTATAATTCACCCCTCCACTTT. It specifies CASRGSSYNSPLHF.